This T cell receptor beta chain was sequenced during a study of patients and donors after allogeneic stem cell transplantation. Trimming stripped 4 bases from V and 3 bases from J, with 19 bases between. CDR1 is SGHRS, CDR2 YFSETQ, per germline. CDR3 length: 17 residues. This clonotype occurred once. TCRdb reanalysed the RT-PCR reads using MiXCR and keeps one entry per CDR3 protein. This sample has approximately 170,000 distinct CDR3 sequences, with approximately 28% found just once. Sequencing was carried out using blood, either unsorted or a sorted T cell fraction (not recorded which). V gene TRBV5-1 combines with J gene TRBJ1-4; tentative D call: TRBD1 (6 bases). The TCR comes from a human donor who was either an allogeneic HSCT recipient or a stem cell or donor lymphocyte infusion donor (not recorded which). It is not recorded whose cells these are; they may come from a transplant donor. The CDR3 DNA sequence: TGCGCCAGCAGCCCGGCGGGGGGGGCGCATCCTAATGAAAAACTGTTTTTT. This codes for CASSPAGGAHPNEKLFF.